A selection of T cell receptor beta chains follows, all from one sample in a study of T cell responses to AZD1222 COVID-19 vaccine. The assay was immunoSEQ multiplex PCR, and TCRdb's table has in-frame clones only and misses some. The table shows around 170,000 clones, with about 91% occurring only once. Sequenced here: peripheral blood, sampled 28 days after the second AZD1222 dose. Receptors originate from an adult who received the AZD1222 COVID-19 vaccine. Both conserved end residues are part of each CDR3. A D gene is named only where the DNA matches it firmly.

d_gene	v_gene	j_gene	CDR3nt	CDR3aa
TRBD1	TRBV5-1	TRBJ1-4	TGCGCCAGCAGCCAGACAGGGACTAATGAAAAACTGTTTTTT	CASSQTGTNEKLFF
-	TRBV4-3	TRBJ2-5	TGCGCCAGCAGCCAAGGCCACGGGAAAGAGACCCAGTACTTC	CASSQGHGKETQYF
-	TRBV30	TRBJ1-5	TGTGCCTGGAGAGCGACAGGTGATAGCAATCAGCCCCAGCATTTT	CAWRATGDSNQPQHF
TRBD1	TRBV3-1/TRBV3-2	TRBJ1-1	TGTGCCAGCAGCACGGACAGGAGTCGCGCTTTCTTT	CASSTDRSRAFF
-	TRBV5-4	TRBJ2-2	TGTGCCAGCAGCTTGCAGGGAGTGAACACCGGGGAGCTGTTTTTT	CASSLQGVNTGELFF
TRBD2	TRBV11-3	TRBJ2-1	TGTGCCAGCAGCTTAGGAGCGAGCGGGTTCTTCGGGAGGTACAATGAGCAGTTCTTC	CASSLGASGFFGRYNEQFF
-	TRBV10-3	TRBJ1-2	TGTGCCATCACCTTCCGGGACAACTATGGCTACACCTTC	CAITFRDNYGYTF
-	TRBV7-9	TRBJ2-1	TGTGCCAGCAGCTTAGGTGAAGCGGATGAGCAGTTCTTC	CASSLGEADEQFF
-	TRBV5-6	TRBJ2-5	TGTGCCAGCAGCATACTACAGGTGGGAGAGACCCAGTACTTC	CASSILQVGETQYF
TRBD1	TRBV3-1/TRBV3-2	TRBJ1-1	TGTGCCAGCAGCCAAAGTCCAGGGGGCAACACTGAAGCTTTCTTT	CASSQSPGGNTEAFF
TRBD2	TRBV7-2	TRBJ2-7	TGTGCCAGCAGCCGTACTAGCGCCGCCTACGAGCAGTACTTC	CASSRTSAAYEQYF
-	TRBV5-6	TRBJ1-6	TGTGCCAGCAGCTTGTGGGCACCAGCACCCCTCCACTTT	CASSLWAPAPLHF
TRBD1	TRBV5-6	TRBJ1-2	TGTGCCAGCAGCTTACCCGGGAGGGGGCCATATGGCTACACCTTC	CASSLPGRGPYGYTF